The 15 T cell receptor beta chains reported below all come from one sample, sequenced in a study of blood T cells in healthy people across ages. Together with a sample-barcoded 5' primer, a J-beta primer mix was included in a second PCR lasting about 7 to 12 cycles. TCRdb re-called the 5' RACE reads through MiXCR, storing one row per CDR3 protein. Of about 650,000 distinct CDR3 sequences listed, 32% are singletons. The sample comprised blood. The receptor source for this set is a woman older than 75 in good health.

This clonotype was counted at least ten times. The CDR3 here is CASSQAPGTNTEAFF. The CDR3 DNA follows: TGCGCCAGCAGCCAAGCCCCAGGGACGAACACTGAAGCTTTCTTT. This chain links TRBV4-1 with TRBJ1-1; possibly TRBD1 for D (5 bases). CDR1 MGHRA and CDR2 YSYEKL come from the germline V gene. The CDR3 runs to 15 residues. The ends were cut back, 1 base at V and 1 base at J, with 10 bases in the middle.

The chain's CDR3 is CASSFRSGSVGYQPQHF. The DNA of the CDR3 is TGTGCCAGCAGCTTCCGTTCAGGGTCGGTGGGGTATCAGCCCCAGCATTTT. The gene calls are TRBV5-6 and TRBJ1-5; TRBD1 is a possible D gene (5 bases). Per germline, CDR1 SGHDT and CDR2 YYEEEE. This CDR3 has 17 amino acids. V lost 2 bases and J 5 bases, leaving 20 bases between the germline ends.

This clonotype was picked up a small number of times. The chain is built from TRBV20-1 and TRBJ1-1, with 8 nucleotides matching TRBD1. The CDR3 sequence is 16 residues long. Germline CDR1 and CDR2: DFQATT and SNEGSKA (reference sequence). Losses at the gene ends were 0 bases for V and 4 bases for J; bases not matched to a gene: 10. The DNA of the CDR3 is TGCAGTGCTAGAGACATCTTCACAGGGGGTGGCACTGAAGCTTTCTTT. This sequence encodes CSARDIFTGGGTEAFF.

V gene TRBV5-1 combines with J gene TRBJ2-4; D might be TRBD1 (6 bases). CDR1 SGHRS and CDR2 YFSETQ come from the germline V gene. The V and J ends lost 4 bases and 3 bases respectively, with 14 bases between them. The CDR3 contains 15 residues. The CDR3 sequence: CASSPETGIKNIQYF. CDR3 DNA sequence: TGCGCCAGCAGCCCGGAGACAGGAATCAAAAACATTCAGTACTTC. The variable domain in full, with the rest retrieved from reference TRBV5-1 and TRBJ2-4, is KAGVTQTPRYLIKTRGQQVTLSCSPISGHRSVSWYQQTPGQGLQFLFEYFSETQRNKGNFPGRFSGRQFSNSRSEMNVSTLELGDSALYLCASSPETGIKNIQYFGAGTRLSVL.

In the case of this clonotype: A junction end diverges from the germline sequence, so it may reflect a read error. The rearrangement joins TRBV6-5 to TRBJ2-7, with TRBD2 matching over 10 bases. CDR1 and CDR2 from the germline V gene are MNHEY and SVGAGI. CDR3 length equals 15 residues. CDR3 sequence reads: CAISDTSGISYEQYF. In DNA, the CDR3 is TGTGCCATCAGTGATACTAGCGGGATTTCCTACGAGCAGTACTTC.

A note on this clonotype: Germline and junction disagree at one end, which may indicate a read error. The chain uses TRBV25-1 and TRBJ1-2; D may be TRBD1 (5 bases). This CDR3 has 12 amino acids. Per the germline V gene, CDR1 is MGHDK and CDR2 is SYGVNS. The chain's CDR3 is CVSSEYGGGYTF. The CDR3 DNA is TGTGTCAGCAGTGAATATGGGGGGGGCTACACCTTC.

The chain has TRBV20-1 and TRBJ1-4, with D unclear. Germline V gives CDR1 DFQATT, CDR2 SNEGSKA (reference sequence). Trimming shortened V by 6 bases and J by 1 base, and 15 bases separated the two germline ends. The CDR3 has 15 amino acids. The CDR3 region is CSAKGAGITNEKLFF. CDR3 bases: TGCAGTGCCAAGGGAGCCGGCATAACTAATGAAAAACTGTTTTTT.

In regard to this clonotype: Since a much larger clone is just one base distant, this may be a read error. The chain employs TRBV20-1 and TRBJ1-4; D is perhaps TRBD1 (6 bases). The CDR3 totals 15 residues. Germline CDR1 and CDR2: DFQATT and SNEGSKA (reference sequence). CDR3 sequence: CSARDTTGTGEKRFF. The CDR3 DNA sequence: TGCAGTGCTAGAGACACCACAGGGACCGGTGAAAAACGGTTTTTT.

This clonotype came up many times. The V and J genes are TRBV15 and TRBJ1-5; D ambiguous. The V gene lost 3 bases and the J gene lost 4 bases, with 16 bases spanning the gap. This CDR3 has 16 amino acids. Germline CDR1 is LNHNV and CDR2 is YYDKDF (reference sequence). CDR3 DNA: TGTGCCACCAGCAGTGCAAGGACGGACCTAAATCAGCCCCAGCATTTT. Its protein is CATSSARTDLNQPQHF.

In regard to this clonotype: A read error may account for a junction end that differs from germline. The chain combines TRBV11-2 with TRBJ2-1; D call uncertain. This CDR3 has 11 amino acids. Germline CDR1 reads SGHAT; CDR2 reads FQNNGV. The CDR3 protein is CACSLLWEQFF. CDR3 sequence (DNA): TGTGCCTGCAGCCTGTTATGGGAGCAGTTCTTC.

The chain joins TRBV10-3 to TRBJ2-3, with 10 nucleotides matching TRBD2. CDR1 and CDR2 (germline): ENHRY, SYGVKD. The CDR3 extends over 18 amino acids. J was trimmed by 2 bases and V by 4 bases; bases with no gene match: 12. The CDR3 here is CAISAPTSGPPPTDTQYF. Written as DNA, the CDR3 is TGTGCCATCAGTGCCCCGACTAGCGGGCCCCCTCCCACAGATACGCAGTATTTT.

The chain couples TRBV28 to TRBJ2-7; TRBD2 agrees at 7 bases. Germline CDR1 MDHEN, CDR2 SYDVKM. This CDR3 comprises 14 residues. Germline trimming cut 6 bases from V and 2 bases from J; bases unmatched to any gene: 7. This CDR3 is CASRRGGGPYEQYF. CDR3 nucleotides: TGTGCCAGCAGGCGCGGCGGGGGTCCCTACGAGCAGTACTTC.

The rearrangement links TRBV7-9 to TRBJ1-5; D ambiguous. Looked up from germline, CDR1 is SEHNR and CDR2 is FQNEAQ (reference sequence). V lost 3 bases and J 2 bases, leaving 14 bases between the germline ends. CDR3 size: 16 residues. CDR3 residues: CASSFFEVGGNQPQHF. As DNA, the CDR3 is TGTGCCAGCAGCTTTTTCGAGGTCGGCGGCAATCAGCCCCAGCATTTT.

The sample holds many counts of this clonotype. This chain joins TRBV11-2 and TRBJ2-7; weak D call: TRBD1 (7 bases). Per the germline V gene, CDR1 is SGHAT and CDR2 is FQNNGV. Trimming shortened V by 1 base and J by 2 bases, and 15 bases separated the two germline ends. This CDR3 contains 16 residues. CDR3 in DNA: TGTGCCAGCAGCTTAGTAAACAGGGGAGGACCCTACGAGCAGTACTTC. Its protein is CASSLVNRGGPYEQYF. The whole variable domain, remainder taken from reference TRBV11-2 and TRBJ2-7, is EAGVAQSPRYKIIEKRQSVAFWCNPISGHATLYWYQQILGQGPKLLIQFQNNGVVDDSQLPKDRFSAERLKGVDSTLKIQPAKLEDSAVYLCASSLVNRGGPYEQYFGPGTRLTVT.

This clonotype was counted ten times or more. The CDR3 DNA sequence: TGTGCCAGCAGCTTAGCATCGTATCCCAGTGAGACAGGGAAATCACCCCTCCACTTT. Amino acid sequence: CASSLASYPSETGKSPLHF. The genes are TRBV7-2 and TRBJ1-6, with 7 bases aligning to TRBD1. The CDR3 spans 19 residues. CDR1 and CDR2 from the germline V gene are SGHTA and FQGNSA. V was pared by 0 bases and J by 10 bases, with 18 bases of the junction left unmatched.